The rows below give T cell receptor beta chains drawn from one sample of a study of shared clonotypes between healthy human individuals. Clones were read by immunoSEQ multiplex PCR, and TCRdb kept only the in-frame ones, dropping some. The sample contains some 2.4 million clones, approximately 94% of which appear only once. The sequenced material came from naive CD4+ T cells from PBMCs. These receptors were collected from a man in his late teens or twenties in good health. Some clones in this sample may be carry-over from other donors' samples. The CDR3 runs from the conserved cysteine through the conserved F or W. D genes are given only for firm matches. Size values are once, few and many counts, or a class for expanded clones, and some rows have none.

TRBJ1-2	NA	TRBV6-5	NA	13	CASSQTGQYGYTF	TGTGCCAGCAGCCAAACCGGACAGTATGGCTACACCTTC
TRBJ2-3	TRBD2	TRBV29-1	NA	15	CSVDLAGGGTDTQYF	TGCAGCGTTGATCTAGCGGGAGGGGGAACAGATACGCAGTATTTT
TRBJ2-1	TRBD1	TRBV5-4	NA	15	CASSFRQGRGNEQFF	TGTGCCAGCAGCTTCCGACAGGGAAGAGGCAATGAGCAGTTCTTC
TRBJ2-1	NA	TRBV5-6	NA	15	CASSLTGSPYNEQFF	TGTGCCAGCAGCTTGACCGGGAGCCCCTACAATGAGCAGTTCTTC
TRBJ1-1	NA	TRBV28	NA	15	CASRSGAAGNTEAFF	TGTGCCAGCCGATCGGGGGCGGCTGGAAACACTGAAGCTTTCTTT
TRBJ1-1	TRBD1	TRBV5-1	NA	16	CASSLGITGGQTEAFF	TGCGCCAGCAGCTTGGGCATCACAGGGGGGCAAACTGAAGCTTTCTTT
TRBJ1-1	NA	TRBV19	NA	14	CASSIDWGNTEAFF	TGTGCCAGTAGTATAGATTGGGGGAACACTGAAGCTTTCTTT
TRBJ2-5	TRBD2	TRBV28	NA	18	CASSFSGLAGKHQETQYF	TGTGCCAGCAGTTTTTCCGGACTAGCGGGGAAGCACCAAGAGACCCAGTACTTC
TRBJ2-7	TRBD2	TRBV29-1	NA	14	CSVGGTSGSYEQYF	TGCAGCGTTGGGGGGACTAGCGGGAGTTACGAGCAGTACTTC
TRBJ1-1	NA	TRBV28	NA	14	CASSLSGQWTEAFF	TGTGCCAGCAGTTTGTCGGGTCAATGGACTGAAGCTTTCTTT
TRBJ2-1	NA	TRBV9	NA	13	CASSPGGHNEQFF	TGTGCCAGCAGCCCTGGGGGGCACAATGAGCAGTTCTTC
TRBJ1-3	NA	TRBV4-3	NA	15	CASSHLSASGNTIYF	TGCGCCAGCAGCCATTTAAGCGCTTCTGGAAACACCATATATTTT
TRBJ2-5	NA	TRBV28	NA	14	CASSWSRSQETQYF	TGTGCCAGCAGCTGGAGTCGGAGCCAAGAGACCCAGTACTTC
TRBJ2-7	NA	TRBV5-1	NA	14	CASSMRDTLSEQYF	TGCGCCAGCAGCATGAGGGACACCCTTTCCGAGCAGTACTTC
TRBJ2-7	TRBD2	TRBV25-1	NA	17	CASARTSGGMSSYEQYF	TGTGCCAGCGCAAGGACTAGCGGGGGGATGAGCTCCTACGAGCAGTACTTC
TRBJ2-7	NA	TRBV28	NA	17	CASSLSVWAPQPAGQYF	TGTGCCAGCAGTTTATCGGTCTGGGCTCCACAACCGGCAGGGCAGTACTTC
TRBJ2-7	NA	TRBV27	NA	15	CASSFSGRSSYEQYF	TGTGCCAGCAGTTTTTCCGGGAGAAGCTCCTACGAGCAGTACTTC
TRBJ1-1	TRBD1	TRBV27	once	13	CATHRQGRTEAFF	TGTGCCACCCATAGACAGGGGAGGACCGAAGCTTTCTTT
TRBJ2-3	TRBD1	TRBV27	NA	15	CASSPRQGSTDTQYF	TGTGCCAGCAGCCCCCGACAGGGAAGCACAGATACGCAGTATTTT
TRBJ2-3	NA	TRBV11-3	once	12	CASSLVPDTQYF	TGTGCCAGCAGCTTAGTTCCAGATACGCAGTATTTT
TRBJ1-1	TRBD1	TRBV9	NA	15	CASSVGDRANTEAFF	TGTGCCAGCAGCGTAGGTGACAGGGCAAACACTGAAGCTTTCTTT
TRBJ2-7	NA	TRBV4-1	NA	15	CASSQDKYSSYEQYF	TGCGCCAGCAGCCAAGATAAGTACTCATCCTACGAGCAGTACTTC
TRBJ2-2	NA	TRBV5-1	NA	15	CASGTGSLNTGELFF	TGCGCCAGCGGTACAGGTTCCCTTAACACCGGGGAGCTGTTTTTT
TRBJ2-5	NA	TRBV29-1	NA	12	CSVATSQETQYF	TGCAGCGTTGCGACTAGCCAAGAGACCCAGTACTTC
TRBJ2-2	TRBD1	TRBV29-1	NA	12	CSVEQGAGELFF	TGCAGCGTTGAGCAGGGGGCCGGGGAGCTGTTTTTT
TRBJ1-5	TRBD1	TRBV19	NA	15	CATSLMGQRNQPQHF	TGTGCCACCTCCTTGATGGGACAGCGGAATCAGCCCCAGCATTTT
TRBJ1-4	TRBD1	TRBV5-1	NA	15	CASSLGPQGVEKLFF	TGCGCCAGCAGCTTGGGTCCCCAGGGGGTAGAAAAACTGTTTTTT
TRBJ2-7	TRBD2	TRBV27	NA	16	CASSRLAVMDNDEQYF	TGTGCCAGCAGTAGACTAGCGGTAATGGACAACGACGAGCAGTACTTC
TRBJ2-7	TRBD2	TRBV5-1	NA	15	CASSQTIAGLYEQYF	TGCGCCAGCAGCCAGACTATAGCGGGCCTCTACGAGCAGTACTTC
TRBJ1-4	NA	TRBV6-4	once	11	CASMPGGKLFF	TGTGCCAGCATGCCTGGGGGAAAACTGTTTTTT
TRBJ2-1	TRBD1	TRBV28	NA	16	CASSPSAGQGAREQFF	TGTGCCAGCAGCCCAAGTGCAGGACAGGGGGCACGGGAGCAGTTCTTC
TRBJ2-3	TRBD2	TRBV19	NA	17	CASSRGTAGGGPDTQYF	TGTGCCAGTAGTAGAGGGACGGCGGGAGGTGGGCCAGATACGCAGTATTTT
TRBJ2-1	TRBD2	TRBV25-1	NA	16	CASSEPGSGRGNEQFF	TGTGCCAGCAGTGAGCCGGGAAGCGGGAGGGGCAATGAGCAGTTCTTC
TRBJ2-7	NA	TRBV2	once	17	CASSEWGRHRSLYEQYF	TGTGCCAGCAGTGAGTGGGGGAGACACCGATCTTTATACGAGCAGTACTTC
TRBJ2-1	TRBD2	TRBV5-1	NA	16	CASSPLGLAGANEQFF	TGCGCCAGCAGCCCGCTCGGACTAGCGGGAGCCAATGAGCAGTTCTTC
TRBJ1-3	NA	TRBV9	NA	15	CASSVSGGSGNTIYF	TGTGCCAGCAGCGTAAGTGGGGGCTCTGGAAACACCATATATTTT
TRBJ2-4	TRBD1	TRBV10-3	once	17	CAISESRGQGAKNIQYF	TGTGCCATCAGTGAGTCACGGGGACAGGGCGCCAAAAACATTCAGTACTTC
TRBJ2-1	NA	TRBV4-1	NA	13	CASSLGRGDEQFF	TGCGCCAGCAGCCTGGGCAGGGGCGATGAGCAGTTCTTC
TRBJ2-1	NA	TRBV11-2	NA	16	CASSYNPGTHTNEQFF	TGTGCCAGCAGCTATAACCCCGGGACGCATACCAATGAGCAGTTCTTC
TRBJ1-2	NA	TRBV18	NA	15	CASSPRGRVKDGYTF	TGTGCCAGCTCGCCTCGCGGGAGGGTTAAAGATGGCTACACCTTC
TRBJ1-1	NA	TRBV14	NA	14	CASSLRPGGTEAFF	TGTGCCAGCAGCCTAAGACCTGGGGGCACTGAAGCTTTCTTT
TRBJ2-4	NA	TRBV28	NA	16	CASSSWTALAKNIQYF	TGTGCCAGCAGTTCCTGGACAGCATTAGCCAAAAACATTCAGTACTTC
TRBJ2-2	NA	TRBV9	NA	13	CASSPKSTGELFF	TGTGCCAGCAGCCCGAAGAGCACCGGGGAGCTGTTTTTT
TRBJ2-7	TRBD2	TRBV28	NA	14	CASTLYGGSDEQYF	TGTGCCAGCACCCTATACGGCGGGAGCGATGAGCAGTACTTC
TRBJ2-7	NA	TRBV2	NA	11	CASSGLAEQYF	TGTGCCAGCAGTGGGTTGGCCGAGCAGTACTTC
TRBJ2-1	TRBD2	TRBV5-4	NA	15	CASSWTSGTNNEQFF	TGTGCCAGCAGCTGGACTAGCGGGACGAACAATGAGCAGTTCTTC
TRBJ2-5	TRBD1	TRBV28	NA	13	CAGGTGGGETQYF	TGTGCCGGCGGGACAGGGGGTGGGGAGACCCAGTACTTC
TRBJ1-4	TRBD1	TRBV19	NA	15	CASSTGQVPNEKLFF	TGTGCCAGTAGTACAGGACAGGTCCCGAATGAAAAACTGTTTTTT
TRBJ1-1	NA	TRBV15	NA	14	CATSRDIPNTEAFF	TGTGCCACCAGCAGAGATATCCCGAACACTGAAGCTTTCTTT
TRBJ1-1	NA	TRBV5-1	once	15	CASSLGPVADTEAFF	TGCGCCAGCAGCTTGGGTCCGGTGGCGGACACTGAAGCTTTCTTT
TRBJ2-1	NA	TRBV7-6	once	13	CASSLARDNEQFF	TGTGCCAGCAGCTTAGCCCGTGACAATGAGCAGTTCTTC
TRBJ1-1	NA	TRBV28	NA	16	CASSPRGKAVLTEAFF	TGTGCCAGCAGTCCCCGTGGTAAGGCAGTTCTCACTGAAGCTTTCTTT
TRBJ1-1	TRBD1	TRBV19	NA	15	CASSIGYRGWTEAFF	TGTGCCAGTAGTATAGGTTACAGGGGTTGGACTGAAGCTTTCTTT
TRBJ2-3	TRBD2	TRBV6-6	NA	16	CASSYPVAGWPDTQYF	TGTGCCAGCAGTTACCCTGTAGCGGGATGGCCAGATACGCAGTATTTT
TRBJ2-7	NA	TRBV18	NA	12	CASSQGPYEQYF	TGTGCCAGCTCACAAGGACCCTACGAGCAGTACTTC